These 31 T cell receptor beta chains share one sample of origin, sequenced in a study of beta chain features in type 1 diabetes. Expressed TCRB transcripts were sequenced after all isolated RNA was converted to cDNA. Libraries were prepared by immunoSEQ multiplex PCR; TCRdb keeps only in-frame clonotypes and omits some of them. This table holds some 360,000 clones, around a fifth found once. The sample consisted of naive CD4+ T cells from blood. The receptors shown here come from a woman in her late teens or twenties in good health.

DNA of the CDR3: TGTGCCAGCAGCCCTACATACAGCTTGAACACCGGGGAGCTGTTTTTT. It specifies CASSPTYSLNTGELFF. The chain uses TRBV9 and TRBJ2-2; no clear D. The CDR3 contains 16 residues. Germline V gene lookup returns CDR1 SGDLS and CDR2 YYNGEE. V lost 4 bases to trimming and J lost 1 base, with 14 bases between them.

Only a few counts were recorded for this clone. The CDR3 DNA reads TGTGCCAGCAGCTTGGGAAGAGGGGGACAGAGCTTTTACGAGCAGTACTTC. Amino acids: CASSLGRGGQSFYEQYF. The chain couples TRBV5-6 to TRBJ2-7; the match to TRBD1 covers 7 bases. Germline CDR1 is SGHDT and CDR2 is YYEEEE. The trim removed 0 bases at V and 4 bases at J, leaving 13 bases unmatched. This CDR3 region has 17 residues. The full variable domain, with the rest looked up from reference TRBV5-6 and TRBJ2-7, is DAGVTQSPTHLIKTRGQQVTLRCSPKSGHDTVSWYQQALGQGPQFIFQYYEEEERQRGNFPDRFSGHQFPNYSSELNVNALLLGDSALYLCASSLGRGGQSFYEQYFGPGTRLTVT.

Note on this clone: Within the sample, other DNA sequences also encode this same CDR3. This chain links TRBV30 with TRBJ1-1; a weak D match, TRBD1 (5 bases). The V gene's germline CDR1 is GTSNPN and CDR2 SVGIG (reference sequence). V was clipped by 2 bases and J by 1 base, with 8 bases between them. The length of the CDR3 is 13 residues. CDR3 amino acids: CAWSTGTNTEAFF. CDR3 bases: TGTGCCTGGAGTACAGGCACGAACACTGAAGCTTTCTTT.

This clone was detected only a few times. V and J are TRBV9 and TRBJ2-3, with D uncertain. Trimming pared 0 bases from V and 4 bases from J, leaving 9 bases between. Germline-derived CDR1 and CDR2 are SGDLS and YYNGEE. CDR3 length: 14 amino acids. The CDR3 loop is CASSVDSRPDTQYF. The CDR3 nucleotides read TGTGCCAGCAGCGTAGACAGTCGGCCAGATACGCAGTATTTT.

This rearrangement joins TRBV4-1 to TRBJ2-4, with TRBD2 matching over 8 bases. The ends lost 1 base at V and 7 bases at J; junction bases unmatched: 12. Germline V lookup: CDR1 MGHRA, CDR2 YSYEKL. CDR3 size: 17 residues. CDR3 in amino acids: CASSQVGAGVGRNIQYF. CDR3 nucleotide sequence: TGCGCCAGCAGCCAAGTAGGAGCGGGGGTGGGTAGGAACATTCAGTACTTC.

The chain couples TRBV7-2 to TRBJ2-1, with TRBD2 matching over 8 bases. J was trimmed by 14 bases and V by 6 bases; bases with no gene match: 18. CDR3 length: 15 residues. Germline values: CDR1 SGHTA, CDR2 FQGNSA. DNA for the CDR3: TGTGCCAGCAGTCTAGGGGGGCCCGCCGGGACTAGAAAGTTCTTC. Encoded protein: CASSLGGPAGTRKFF.

This clone was observed a handful of times. V and J are TRBV2 and TRBJ2-5; unclear D gene. The CDR3 length is 16 residues. Germline CDR1 and CDR2: SNHLY and FYNNEI. The V and J ends lost 6 bases and 2 bases respectively, with 19 bases between them. The CDR3 reads CASRVSITATQETQYF. The CDR3 nucleotides read TGTGCCAGCAGGGTCTCGATTACAGCAACTCAAGAGACCCAGTACTTC.

This clone has just a few counts. The chain employs TRBV9 and TRBJ2-2; weak D call: TRBD2 (6 bases). The V end lost 0 bases, the J end lost 3 bases, and 12 bases lay between the germline ends. Germline CDR1 and CDR2: SGDLS and YYNGEE. CDR3 size: 16 residues. The CDR3 spells CASSVVRGRYTGELFF. DNA of the CDR3: TGTGCCAGCAGCGTAGTGCGGGGCAGGTACACCGGGGAGCTGTTTTTT.

This clone came up a few times. The chain has TRBV5-4 and TRBJ2-2; D possibly corresponds to TRBD2 (6 bases). CDR1 and CDR2 (germline): SGHNT, YYREEE (reference sequence). The CDR3 totals 15 residues. Trimming pared 0 bases from V and 3 bases from J, leaving 9 bases between. The CDR3 is CASSLVERDTGELFF. Written as DNA, the CDR3 is TGTGCCAGCAGCTTGGTAGAGCGGGACACCGGGGAGCTGTTTTTT.

The rearrangement uses TRBV4-1 and TRBJ1-1, with D possibly matching TRBD1 (5 bases). Per the germline V gene, CDR1 is MGHRA and CDR2 is YSYEKL. The CDR3 contains 11 residues. V was shortened by 3 bases and J by 8 bases, with 7 bases between the two germline ends. CDR3 sequence reads: CASSHRGEAFF. CDR3 bases: TGCGCCAGCAGCCACCGGGGGGAAGCTTTCTTT.

This clone was seen more than once but under ten times. The chain combines TRBV25-1 with TRBJ1-1, with TRBD1 matching over 7 bases. With V trimmed by 2 bases and J by 6 bases, 6 bases remained unmatched. Germline V gives CDR1 MGHDK, CDR2 SYGVNS. The CDR3 extends over 14 amino acids. This chain's CDR3 is CASSEPGQTSEAFF. The CDR3 DNA reads as TGTGCCAGCAGTGAACCGGGACAGACCTCTGAAGCTTTCTTT. Full variable domain (remainder filled in from reference TRBV25-1 and TRBJ1-1): EADIYQTPRYLVIGTGKKITLECSQTMGHDKMYWYQQDPGMELHLIHYSYGVNSTEKGDLSSESTVSRIRTEHFPLTLESARPSHTSQYLCASSEPGQTSEAFFGQGTRLTVV.

The chain couples TRBV5-1 to TRBJ2-5; perhaps TRBD1 as D (6 bases). CDR1 and CDR2 from the germline V gene are SGHRS and YFSETQ. V was shortened by 5 bases and J by 2 bases, with 13 bases between the two germline ends. CDR3 size: 14 residues. The CDR3 sequence: CASRVSTGQETQYF. CDR3 coding DNA: TGCGCCAGCAGAGTGAGTACAGGGCAAGAGACCCAGTACTTC.

This clone was seen more than once but under ten times. The chain uses TRBV30 and TRBJ2-7, with 7 bases lining up with TRBD1. The V gene end was trimmed by 3 bases and the J gene end by 4 bases; junction bases not matched to a gene: 6. Germline CDR1 and CDR2: GTSNPN and SVGIG (reference sequence). The CDR3 length is 13 residues. DNA of the CDR3: TGTGCCTGGAGACCAGGGGGTGGGTACGAGCAGTACTTC. This codes for CAWRPGGGYEQYF.

This clone was seen once. The gene calls are TRBV11-2 and TRBJ2-6; a possible D gene is TRBD2 (5 bases). The CDR3 length is 15 residues. Germline V gene lookup returns CDR1 SGHAT and CDR2 FQNNGV. With 5 bases removed from V and 0 bases from J, the gap between germline ends came to 8 bases. For the CDR3, the DNA is TGTGCCAGCAGCGCAGGAGGCTCTGGGGCCAACGTCCTGACTTTC. It translates to CASSAGGSGANVLTF.

This sequence joins TRBV2 and TRBJ2-2, with D hard to call. There are 15 residues in the CDR3. The germline V gene encodes CDR1 SNHLY and CDR2 FYNNEI. The V gene lost 4 bases and the J gene lost 2 bases, with 11 bases spanning the gap. The CDR3 reads CASSGIATNTGELFF. The CDR3 DNA is TGTGCCAGCAGTGGAATCGCAACAAACACCGGGGAGCTGTTTTTT.

This clone was counted between two and nine times. The chain has TRBV7-9 and TRBJ2-7; a possible D gene is TRBD1 (6 bases). The germline V and J ends were trimmed by 3 bases and 3 bases, with 12 bases remaining between them. CDR3 length equals 14 residues. Germline CDR1 SEHNR, CDR2 FQNEAQ (reference sequence). The CDR3 loop reads CASSFGTTHYEQYF. CDR3 sequence (DNA): TGTGCCAGCAGCTTCGGGACAACTCACTACGAGCAGTACTTC. The full variable domain, rest sourced from reference TRBV7-9 and TRBJ2-7, is DTGVSQNPRHKITKRGQNVTFRCDPISEHNRLYWYRQTLGQGPEFLTYFQNEAQLEKSRLLSDRFSAERPKGSFSTLEIQRTEQGDSAMYLCASSFGTTHYEQYFGPGTRLTVT.

V gene TRBV13 combines with J gene TRBJ2-1; TRBD1 matches at 8 bases. V shed 8 bases, J shed 3 bases, and the junction held 9 bases outside the gene matches. The CDR3 runs to 15 residues. Germline V gene data show CDR1 as PRHDT and CDR2 as FYEKMQ (reference sequence). The CDR3 region is CASYDTGGIYNEQFF. The CDR3 coding sequence is TGTGCCAGCTATGATACAGGGGGGATCTACAATGAGCAGTTCTTC.

This clone appeared a few times. The chain links TRBV18 to TRBJ2-3; D perhaps matches TRBD2 (6 bases). V shed 6 bases and J shed 3 bases, with 16 bases lying between them. This CDR3 region has 15 residues. The germline CDR1 and CDR2 sequences are KGHSH and LQKENI. The CDR3 spells CASSPSGGETDTQYF. The CDR3 DNA sequence: TGTGCCAGCTCCCCCAGCGGCGGGGAGACAGATACGCAGTATTTT.

The chain combines TRBV5-6 with TRBJ2-3, with D possibly being TRBD1 (5 bases). The germline V gene has CDR1 SGHDT and CDR2 YYEEEE. Trimming stripped 1 base from V and 0 bases from J, with 9 bases between. This CDR3 is 15 amino acids long. CDR3 amino acids: CASSLQGVSTDTQYF. Written as DNA, the CDR3 is TGTGCCAGCAGCTTGCAAGGGGTGAGCACAGATACGCAGTATTTT.

The V call is TRBV30, the J call TRBJ2-5, with a weak D call TRBD1 (5 bases). Between the trimmed V and J ends, which lost 7 bases and 5 bases, there was a span of 17 bases. Germline CDR1 GTSNPN, CDR2 SVGIG (reference sequence). The length of the CDR3 is 13 residues. CDR3 nucleotide sequence: TGTGCCTTGTCTCAAGGGGCTGGGGAGACCCAGTACTTC. The encoded protein is CALSQGAGETQYF. Drawing the rest from reference TRBV30 and TRBJ2-5, the complete variable domain is SQTIHQWPATLVQPVGSPLSLECTVEGTSNPNLYWYRQAAGRGLQLLFYSVGIGQISSEVPQNLSASRPQDRQFILSSKKLLLSDSGFYLCALSQGAGETQYFGPGTRLLVL.

The rearrangement joins TRBV18 to TRBJ2-7; D remains unclear. CDR3 length: 12 residues. Per germline, CDR1 KGHSH and CDR2 LQKENI. The germline V and J ends were trimmed by 3 bases and 2 bases, with 5 bases remaining between them. The CDR3 coding sequence is TGTGCCAGCTCACCCCTAACCTACGAGCAGTACTTC. Protein: CASSPLTYEQYF.

This chain uses TRBV10-3 with TRBJ1-1; D is perhaps TRBD1 (5 bases). The V and J ends lost 6 bases and 4 bases respectively, with 12 bases between them. The CDR3 length is 13 residues. Per germline, CDR1 ENHRY and CDR2 SYGVKD. The CDR3 here is CAISTGVGTEAFF. Here the CDR3 DNA reads TGTGCCATCAGCACGGGGGTGGGCACTGAAGCTTTCTTT.

This clone was seen a handful of times. The CDR3 nucleotides are TGTGCCAGCGGGGGACTAGCGGGAAGTACCGGGGAGCTGTTTTTT. Protein product: CASGGLAGSTGELFF. The chain has TRBV2 and TRBJ2-2, with 13 bases lining up with TRBD2. This CDR3 spans 15 amino acids. The V segment lost 8 bases and the J segment 5 bases; nucleotides outside the gene matches: 5. CDR1 is SNHLY and CDR2 is FYNNEI in the germline V gene.

The rearrangement joins TRBV29-1 to TRBJ2-2; 15 bases match TRBD2. Per germline, CDR1 SQVTM and CDR2 ANQGSEA. With V trimmed by 6 bases and J by 8 bases, 7 bases remained unmatched. The CDR3 spans 15 residues. CDR3 sequence: CSVDGLAGGRGELFF. CDR3 bases: TGCAGCGTAGACGGACTAGCGGGAGGGAGGGGGGAGCTGTTTTTT.

This clone was found a few times. This CDR3 is also generated by other DNA sequences in the sample. The CDR3 is CASSTVNTEAFF. The CDR3 DNA follows: TGTGCCAGCAGTACGGTGAACACTGAAGCTTTCTTT. The gene calls are TRBV6-6 and TRBJ1-1; no firm D call. V shed 5 bases and J shed 0 bases, with 4 bases lying between them. This CDR3 contains 12 residues. Germline loops: CDR1 MNHNY, CDR2 SVGAGI (reference sequence).

The rearrangement links TRBV5-1 to TRBJ2-2; tentative D call: TRBD2 (5 bases). V lost 1 base, J lost 0 bases, and 7 bases lay in between. Germline assignment: CDR1 SGHRS and CDR2 YFSETQ. The CDR3 is made up of 15 amino acids. The CDR3 region is CASSLTRANTGELFF. Here the CDR3 DNA reads TGCGCCAGCAGCTTGACGCGGGCGAACACCGGGGAGCTGTTTTTT.

In its sample, this clone was seen a few times. V is TRBV2 and J is TRBJ2-5; D is ambiguous. The CDR3 spans 14 residues. CDR1 SNHLY and CDR2 FYNNEI come from the germline V gene. V lost 1 base and J 0 bases, leaving 6 bases between the germline ends. In DNA, the CDR3 is TGTGCCAGCAGTGAAGGCGGCCACCAAGAGACCCAGTACTTC. Its protein product is CASSEGGHQETQYF.

This clone was seen a handful of times. This chain links TRBV18 with TRBJ2-5; D possibly corresponds to TRBD2 (6 bases). The CDR3 has 14 amino acids. Germline loops: CDR1 KGHSH, CDR2 LQKENI. Trimming removed 2 bases from V and 1 base from J, with 8 bases in between. As DNA, the CDR3 is TGTGCCAGCTCACCATGGGACTCCCAAGAGACCCAGTACTTC. Amino acids: CASSPWDSQETQYF. The whole variable domain, remainder taken from reference TRBV18 and TRBJ2-5, is NAGVMQNPRHLVRRRGQEARLRCSPMKGHSHVYWYRQLPEEGLKFMVYLQKENIIDESGMPKERFSAEFPKEGPSILRIQQVVRGDSAAYFCASSPWDSQETQYFGPGTRLLVL.

This clone turned up a few times. The rearrangement links TRBV7-9 to TRBJ1-2; TRBD1 matches 9 bases. V trimming: 3 bases; J trimming: 2 bases; junction bases outside the gene matches: 1. CDR1 is SEHNR and CDR2 is FQNEAQ in the germline V gene (reference sequence). This CDR3 is built from 14 residues. CDR3: CASSFDRGNYGYTF. The CDR3 DNA reads TGTGCCAGCAGCTTTGACAGGGGGAACTATGGCTACACCTTC.

This clone was recorded a few times. The V and J genes are TRBV7-2 and TRBJ2-1; the match to TRBD2 covers 12 bases. CDR3 length: 15 amino acids. Germline assignment: CDR1 SGHTA and CDR2 FQGNSA. The V and J ends lost 4 bases and 9 bases, in that order; junction bases with no gene match: 7. CDR3 DNA: TGTGCCAGCAGCTCCCTAGCGGGAGGGCTCGGTGAGCAGTTCTTC. As protein: CASSSLAGGLGEQFF.

This clone was found a few times. V usage is TRBV14 and J usage is TRBJ1-2; D unresolved. Trimming took 1 base from V and 7 from J, leaving 7 bases between them. The germline V gene has CDR1 SGHDN and CDR2 FVKESK. This CDR3 region has 12 residues. This CDR3 is CASSQGQFGYTF. The CDR3 nucleotides read TGTGCCAGCAGCCAAGGGCAGTTTGGCTACACCTTC.